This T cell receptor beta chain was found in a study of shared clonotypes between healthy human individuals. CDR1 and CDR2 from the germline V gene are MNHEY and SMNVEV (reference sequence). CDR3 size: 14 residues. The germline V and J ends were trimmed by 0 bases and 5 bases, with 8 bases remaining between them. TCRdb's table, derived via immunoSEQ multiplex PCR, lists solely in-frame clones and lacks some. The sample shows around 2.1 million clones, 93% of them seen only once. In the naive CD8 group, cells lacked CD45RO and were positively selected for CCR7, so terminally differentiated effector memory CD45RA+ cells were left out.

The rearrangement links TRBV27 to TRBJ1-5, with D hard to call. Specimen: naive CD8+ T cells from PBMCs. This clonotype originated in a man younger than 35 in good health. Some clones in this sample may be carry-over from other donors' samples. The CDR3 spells CASSLSRSHQPQHF. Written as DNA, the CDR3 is TGTGCCAGCAGTTTATCGAGGTCACATCAGCCCCAGCATTTT.